This T cell receptor beta chain was found in a study of T cell responses to AZD1222 COVID-19 vaccine. Assay used: immunoSEQ multiplex PCR; TCRdb lists only in-frame clones, some missing. The table lists 90,000 to 120,000 clones, about 89% of them singletons. With 4 bases clipped from V and 8 bases from J, the junction kept 8 bases outside the gene matches. The CDR3 loop spans 15 amino acids. The germline gives CDR1 SGHRS, CDR2 YFSETQ. This clone appeared once. The sequence came from an adult in good health. Source: peripheral blood, taken on day 0 of AZD1222 vaccination. The rearrangement links TRBV5-1 to TRBJ1-4, with 10 bases aligning to TRBD1. The CDR3 loop reads CASSRGDRGPEKLFF. The CDR3 DNA reads as TGCGCCAGCAGCCGCGGGGACAGGGGACCCGAAAAACTGTTTTTT.